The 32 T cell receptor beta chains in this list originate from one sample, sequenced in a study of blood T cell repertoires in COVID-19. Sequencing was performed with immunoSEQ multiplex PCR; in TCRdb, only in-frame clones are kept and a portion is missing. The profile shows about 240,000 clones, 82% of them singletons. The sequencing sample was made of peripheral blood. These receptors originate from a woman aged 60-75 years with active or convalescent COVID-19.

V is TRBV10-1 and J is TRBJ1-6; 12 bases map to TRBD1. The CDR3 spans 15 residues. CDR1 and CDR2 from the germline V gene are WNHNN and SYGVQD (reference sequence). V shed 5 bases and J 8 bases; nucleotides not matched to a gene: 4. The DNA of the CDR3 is TGCGCCAGCAGTCGGGACAGGGGGCGGGATTCACCCCTCCACTTT. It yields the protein CASSRDRGRDSPLHF.

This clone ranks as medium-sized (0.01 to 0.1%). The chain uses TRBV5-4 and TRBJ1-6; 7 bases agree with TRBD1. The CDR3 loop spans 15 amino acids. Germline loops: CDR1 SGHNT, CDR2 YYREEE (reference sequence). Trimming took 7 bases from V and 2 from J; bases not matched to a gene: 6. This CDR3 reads CASSPGGTYNSPLHF. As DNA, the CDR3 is TGTGCCAGCTCACCAGGGGGGACCTATAATTCACCCCTCCACTTT.

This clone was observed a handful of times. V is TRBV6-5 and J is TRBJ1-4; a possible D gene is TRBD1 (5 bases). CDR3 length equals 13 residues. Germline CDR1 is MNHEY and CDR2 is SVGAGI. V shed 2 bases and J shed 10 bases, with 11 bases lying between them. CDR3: CASSYRGGGKLFF. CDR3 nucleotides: TGTGCCAGCAGTTACCGGGGGGGAGGAAAACTGTTTTTT.

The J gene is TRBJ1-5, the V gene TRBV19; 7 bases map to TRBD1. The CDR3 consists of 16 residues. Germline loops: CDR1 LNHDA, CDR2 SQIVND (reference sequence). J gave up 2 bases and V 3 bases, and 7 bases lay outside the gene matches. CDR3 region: CASSMLGGWGNQPQHF. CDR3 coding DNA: TGTGCCAGTAGTATGTTAGGGGGCTGGGGCAATCAGCCCCAGCATTTT.

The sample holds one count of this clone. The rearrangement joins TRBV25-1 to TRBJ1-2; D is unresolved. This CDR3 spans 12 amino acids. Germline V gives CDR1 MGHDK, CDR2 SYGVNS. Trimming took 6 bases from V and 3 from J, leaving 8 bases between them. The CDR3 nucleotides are TGTGCCAGCAGGGGCCAGGACTATGGCTACACCTTC. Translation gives CASRGQDYGYTF.

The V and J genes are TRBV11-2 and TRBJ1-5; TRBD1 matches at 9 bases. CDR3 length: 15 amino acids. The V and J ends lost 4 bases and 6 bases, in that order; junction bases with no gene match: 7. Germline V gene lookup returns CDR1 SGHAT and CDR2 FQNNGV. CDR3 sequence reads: CASSSTGGAGQPQHF. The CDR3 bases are TGTGCCAGCAGCTCAACAGGGGGCGCCGGTCAGCCCCAGCATTTT.

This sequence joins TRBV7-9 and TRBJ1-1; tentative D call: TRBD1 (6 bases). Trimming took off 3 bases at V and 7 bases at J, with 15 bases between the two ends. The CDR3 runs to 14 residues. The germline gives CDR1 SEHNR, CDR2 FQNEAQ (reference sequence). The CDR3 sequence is CASSFMQGSSEAFF. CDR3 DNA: TGTGCCAGCAGCTTCATGCAGGGGAGCAGTGAAGCTTTCTTT.

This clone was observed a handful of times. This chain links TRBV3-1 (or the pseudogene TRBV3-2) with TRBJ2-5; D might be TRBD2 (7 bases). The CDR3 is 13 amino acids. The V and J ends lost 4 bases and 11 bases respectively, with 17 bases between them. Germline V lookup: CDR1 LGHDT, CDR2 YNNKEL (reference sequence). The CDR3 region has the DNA TGTGCCAGCAGCCTCATTGCGGGGGCCCATCAGTACTTC. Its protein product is CASSLIAGAHQYF.

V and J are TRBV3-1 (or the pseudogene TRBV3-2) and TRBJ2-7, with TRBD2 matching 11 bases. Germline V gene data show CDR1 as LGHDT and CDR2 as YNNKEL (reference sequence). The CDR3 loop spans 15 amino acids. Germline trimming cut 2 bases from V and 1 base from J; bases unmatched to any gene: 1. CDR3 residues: CASSQLAGGSYEQYF. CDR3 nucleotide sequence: TGTGCCAGCAGCCAACTAGCGGGGGGATCCTACGAGCAGTACTTC.

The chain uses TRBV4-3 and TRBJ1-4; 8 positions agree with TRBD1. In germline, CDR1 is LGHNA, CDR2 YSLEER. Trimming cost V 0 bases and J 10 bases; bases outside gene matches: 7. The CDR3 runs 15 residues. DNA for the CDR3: TGCGCCAGCAGCCAAGACCAGGGGGCGCCCCGAAAACTGTTTTTT. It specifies CASSQDQGAPRKLFF.

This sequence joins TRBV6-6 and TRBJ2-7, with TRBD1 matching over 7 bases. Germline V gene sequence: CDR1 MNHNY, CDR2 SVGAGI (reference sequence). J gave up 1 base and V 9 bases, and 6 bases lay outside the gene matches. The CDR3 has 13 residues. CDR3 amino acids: CASQGQASYEQYF. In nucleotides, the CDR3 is TGTGCCAGTCAAGGACAGGCGTCCTACGAGCAGTACTTC.

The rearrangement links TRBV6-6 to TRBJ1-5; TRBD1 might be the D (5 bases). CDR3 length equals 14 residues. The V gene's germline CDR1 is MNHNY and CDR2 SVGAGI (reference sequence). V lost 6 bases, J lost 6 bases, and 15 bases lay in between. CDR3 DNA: TGTGCCAGCAGCCCCGGGGGGGATCCTCAGCCCCAGCATTTT. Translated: CASSPGGDPQPQHF.

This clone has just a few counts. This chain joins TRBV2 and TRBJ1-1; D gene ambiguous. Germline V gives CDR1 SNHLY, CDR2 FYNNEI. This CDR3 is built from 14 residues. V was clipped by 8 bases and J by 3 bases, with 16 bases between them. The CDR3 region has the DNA TGTGCCAGCGTGGCAACAGACCCCCACACTGAAGCTTTCTTT. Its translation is CASVATDPHTEAFF.

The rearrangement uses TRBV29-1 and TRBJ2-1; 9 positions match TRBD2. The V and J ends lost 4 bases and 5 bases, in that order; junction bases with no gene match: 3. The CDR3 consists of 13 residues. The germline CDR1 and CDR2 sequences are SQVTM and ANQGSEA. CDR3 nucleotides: TGCAGCGTTGGCGGGAGGGGGGACAATGAGCAGTTCTTC. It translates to CSVGGRGDNEQFF.

The CDR3 region has the DNA TGCGCCAGCAGCCAAGATGGGGGACTAGCGGGCACCGGGGAGCTGTTTTTT. This sequence encodes CASSQDGGLAGTGELFF. V is TRBV4-3 and J is TRBJ2-2; 12 nucleotides line up with TRBD2. Germline CDR1 and CDR2: LGHNA and YSLEER. The CDR3 is 17 residues long. The V gene end was trimmed by 0 bases and the J gene end by 4 bases; junction bases not matched to a gene: 3.

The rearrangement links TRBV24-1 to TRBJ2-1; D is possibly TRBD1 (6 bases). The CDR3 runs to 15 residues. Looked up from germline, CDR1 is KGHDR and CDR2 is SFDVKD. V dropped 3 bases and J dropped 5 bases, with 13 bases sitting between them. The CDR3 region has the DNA TGTGCCACCAGTGATCGACAGGTGGGGAACAATGAGCAGTTCTTC. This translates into CATSDRQVGNNEQFF.

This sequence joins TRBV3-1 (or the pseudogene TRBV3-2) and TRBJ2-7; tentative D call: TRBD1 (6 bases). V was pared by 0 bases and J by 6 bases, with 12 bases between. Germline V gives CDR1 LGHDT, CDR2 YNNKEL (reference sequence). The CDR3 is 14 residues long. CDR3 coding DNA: TGTGCCAGCAGCCAAGACCCACAGGGTCGCGAGCAGTACTTC. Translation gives CASSQDPQGREQYF.

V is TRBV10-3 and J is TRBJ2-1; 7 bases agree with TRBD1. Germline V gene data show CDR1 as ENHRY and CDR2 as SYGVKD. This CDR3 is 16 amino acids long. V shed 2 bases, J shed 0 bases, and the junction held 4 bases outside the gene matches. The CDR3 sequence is CAISETDRASYNEQFF. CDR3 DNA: TGTGCCATCAGTGAGACCGACAGGGCCTCCTACAATGAGCAGTTCTTC.

The CDR3 reads CASSAGGNYYGYTF. In DNA, the CDR3 is TGTGCCAGCAGCGCCGGGGGGAACTACTATGGCTACACCTTC. This rearrangement joins TRBV7-9 to TRBJ1-2; a weak D match, TRBD1 (5 bases). Germline values: CDR1 SEHNR, CDR2 FQNEAQ (reference sequence). The CDR3 covers 14 residues. V was clipped by 5 bases and J by 3 bases, with 13 bases between them.

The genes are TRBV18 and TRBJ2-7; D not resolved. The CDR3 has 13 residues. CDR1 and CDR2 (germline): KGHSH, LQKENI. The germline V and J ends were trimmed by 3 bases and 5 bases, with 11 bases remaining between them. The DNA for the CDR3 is TGTGCCAGCTCACCGGCAGGAATCCACGAGCAGTACTTC. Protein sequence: CASSPAGIHEQYF.

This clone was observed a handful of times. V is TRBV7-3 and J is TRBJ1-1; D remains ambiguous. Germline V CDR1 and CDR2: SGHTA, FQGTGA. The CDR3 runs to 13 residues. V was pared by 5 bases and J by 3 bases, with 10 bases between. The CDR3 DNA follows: TGTGCCAGCAGCCAACAAGAGGACACTGAAGCTTTCTTT. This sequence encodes CASSQQEDTEAFF.

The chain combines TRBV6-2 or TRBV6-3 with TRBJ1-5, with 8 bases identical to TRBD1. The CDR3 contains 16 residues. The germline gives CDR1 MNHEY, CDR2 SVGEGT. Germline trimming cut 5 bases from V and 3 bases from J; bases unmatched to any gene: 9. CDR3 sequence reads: CASSRPGQEINQPQHF. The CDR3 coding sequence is TGTGCCAGCAGTCGACCGGGACAGGAGATCAATCAGCCCCAGCATTTT.

As DNA, the CDR3 is TGCAGCGGAGGGTCGGGGATTTCGGGAGGCTACACCTTC. Its protein product is CSGGSGISGGYTF. The V and J genes are TRBV29-1 and TRBJ1-2; D gene ambiguous. CDR3 size: 13 residues. V shed 7 bases and J shed 8 bases, with 20 bases lying between them. Germline-derived CDR1 and CDR2 are SQVTM and ANQGSEA.

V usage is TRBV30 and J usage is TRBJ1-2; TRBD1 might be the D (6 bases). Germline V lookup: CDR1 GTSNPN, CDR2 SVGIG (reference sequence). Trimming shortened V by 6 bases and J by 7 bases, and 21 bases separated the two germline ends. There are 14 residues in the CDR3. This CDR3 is CACRQEALMAGYTF. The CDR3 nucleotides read TGTGCCTGTAGACAGGAGGCCCTGATGGCTGGCTACACCTTC.

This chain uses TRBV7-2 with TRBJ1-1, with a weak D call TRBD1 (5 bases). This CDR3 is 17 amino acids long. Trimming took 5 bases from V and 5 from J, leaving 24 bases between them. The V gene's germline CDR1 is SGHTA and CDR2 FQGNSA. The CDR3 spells CASSNYSPYPGGTEAFF. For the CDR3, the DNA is TGTGCCAGCAGCAATTATTCCCCCTACCCTGGGGGGACTGAAGCTTTCTTT.

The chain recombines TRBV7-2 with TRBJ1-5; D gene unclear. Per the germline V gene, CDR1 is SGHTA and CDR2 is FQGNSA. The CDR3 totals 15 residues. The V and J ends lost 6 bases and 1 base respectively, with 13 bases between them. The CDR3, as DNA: TGTGCCAGCAGTCCCTGGGAGGGCAGCAATCAGCCCCAGCATTTT. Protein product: CASSPWEGSNQPQHF. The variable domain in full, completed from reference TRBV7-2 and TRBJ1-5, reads GAGVSQSPSNKVTEKGKDVELRCDPISGHTALYWYRQSLGQGLEFLIYFQGNSAPDKSGLPSDRFSAERTGGSVSTLTIQRTQQEDSAVYLCASSPWEGSNQPQHFGDGTRLSIL.

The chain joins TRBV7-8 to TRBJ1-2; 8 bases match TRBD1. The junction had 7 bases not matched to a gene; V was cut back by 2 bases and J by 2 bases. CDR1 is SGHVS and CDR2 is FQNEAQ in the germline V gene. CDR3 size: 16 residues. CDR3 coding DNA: TGTGCCAGCAGCTTACGCGGACAGGGCGGAAACTATGGCTACACCTTC. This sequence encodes CASSLRGQGGNYGYTF.

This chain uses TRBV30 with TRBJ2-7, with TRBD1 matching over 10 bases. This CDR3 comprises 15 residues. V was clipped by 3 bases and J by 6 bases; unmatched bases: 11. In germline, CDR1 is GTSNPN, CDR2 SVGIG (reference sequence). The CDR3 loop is CAWRRGGTGVSEQYF. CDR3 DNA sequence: TGTGCCTGGAGGAGGGGAGGGACAGGGGTGTCCGAGCAGTACTTC. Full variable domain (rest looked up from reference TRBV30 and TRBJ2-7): SQTIHQWPATLVQPVGSPLSLECTVEGTSNPNLYWYRQAAGRGLQLLFYSVGIGQISSEVPQNLSASRPQDRQFILSSKKLLLSDSGFYLCAWRRGGTGVSEQYFGPGTRLTVT.

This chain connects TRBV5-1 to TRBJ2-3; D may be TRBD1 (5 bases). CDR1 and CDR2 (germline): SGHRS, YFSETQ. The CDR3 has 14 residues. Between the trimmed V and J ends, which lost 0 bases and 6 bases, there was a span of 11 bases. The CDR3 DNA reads TGCGCCAGCAGCTTGGGTCAGGGAATCGATACGCAGTATTTT. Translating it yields CASSLGQGIDTQYF.

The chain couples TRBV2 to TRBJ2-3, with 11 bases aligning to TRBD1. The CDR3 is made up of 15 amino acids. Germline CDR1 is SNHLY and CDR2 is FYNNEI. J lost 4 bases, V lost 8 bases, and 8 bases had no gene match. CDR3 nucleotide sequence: TGTGCCAGCCGCCGCGGACAGGGGGCATCAGATACGCAGTATTTT. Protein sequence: CASRRGQGASDTQYF.

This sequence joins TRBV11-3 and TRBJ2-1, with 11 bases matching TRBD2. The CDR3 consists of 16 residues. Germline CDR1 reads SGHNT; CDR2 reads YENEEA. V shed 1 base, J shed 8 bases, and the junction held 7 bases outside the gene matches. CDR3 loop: CASSLGASGGQDEQFF. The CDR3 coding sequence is TGTGCCAGCAGCTTAGGGGCTAGCGGGGGGCAGGATGAGCAGTTCTTC.

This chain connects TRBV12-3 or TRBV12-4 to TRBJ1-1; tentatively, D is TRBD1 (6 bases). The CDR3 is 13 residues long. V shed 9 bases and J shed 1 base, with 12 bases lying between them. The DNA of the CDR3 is TGTGCCAGTGGGGGCCAGCAGAACACTGAAGCTTTCTTT. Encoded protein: CASGGQQNTEAFF.